The TCR beta chain under discussion was sequenced for a study of blood T cells in healthy people across ages. Broader study findings: Naive CD4+ cell counts and diversity both ran higher in long-lived than in aged donors. TCR beta diversity per million T cells fell roughly linearly with age.

Next came a second PCR, run for roughly 7 to 12 cycles, which used a sample-barcoded 5' primer along with a J-beta primer mix. TCRdb re-called the 5' RACE reads with MiXCR, one entry per CDR3 protein. The table records about 810,000 distinct CDR3 sequences, around 34% of them present only once. The table lists this clonotype with a few counts. Its antigen is not known. With V trimmed by 8 bases and J by 1 base, 5 bases remained unmatched. This CDR3 region has 15 residues. Germline lookup yields CDR1 MNHEY and CDR2 SVGEGT. The sequenced sample was blood. The receptor was isolated from a man aged 18-30 years in good health. V is TRBV6-2 or TRBV6-3 and J is TRBJ2-1; 10 bases are shared with TRBD2. The CDR3 coding sequence is TGTGCCAGCCATTATAGCGGGGGGTCCTACAATGAGCAGTTCTTC. Encoded protein: CASHYSGGSYNEQFF.